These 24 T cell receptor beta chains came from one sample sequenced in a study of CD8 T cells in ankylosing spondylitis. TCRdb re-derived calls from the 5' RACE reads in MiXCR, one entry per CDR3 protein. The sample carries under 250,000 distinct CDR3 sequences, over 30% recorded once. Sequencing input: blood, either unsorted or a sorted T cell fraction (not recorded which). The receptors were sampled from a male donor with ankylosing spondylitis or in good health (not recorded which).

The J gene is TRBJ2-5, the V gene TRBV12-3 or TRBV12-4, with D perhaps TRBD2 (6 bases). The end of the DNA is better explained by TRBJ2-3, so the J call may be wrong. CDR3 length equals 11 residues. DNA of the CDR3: TGTGCCAGCTCACCCGGGGGTACGCAGTATTTT. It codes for CASSPGGTQYF.

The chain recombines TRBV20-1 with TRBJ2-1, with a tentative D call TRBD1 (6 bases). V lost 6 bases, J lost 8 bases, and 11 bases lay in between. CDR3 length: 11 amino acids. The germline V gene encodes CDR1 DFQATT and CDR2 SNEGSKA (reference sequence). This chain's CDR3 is CSAATGDEQFF. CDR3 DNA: TGCAGTGCAGCGACAGGCGATGAGCAGTTCTTC.

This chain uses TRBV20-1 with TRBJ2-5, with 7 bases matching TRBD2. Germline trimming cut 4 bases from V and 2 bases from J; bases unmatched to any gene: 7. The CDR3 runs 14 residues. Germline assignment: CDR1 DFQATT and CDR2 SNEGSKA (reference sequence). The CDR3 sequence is CSAIGGGLQETQYF. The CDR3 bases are TGCAGTGCTATTGGGGGGGGATTACAAGAGACCCAGTACTTC.

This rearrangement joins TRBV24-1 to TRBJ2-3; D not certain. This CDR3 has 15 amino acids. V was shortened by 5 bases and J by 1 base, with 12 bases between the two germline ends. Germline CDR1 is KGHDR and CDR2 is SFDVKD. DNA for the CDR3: TGTGCCACCAGTGGGCGGTTGCAGGGCACAGATACGCAGTATTTT. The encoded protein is CATSGRLQGTDTQYF.

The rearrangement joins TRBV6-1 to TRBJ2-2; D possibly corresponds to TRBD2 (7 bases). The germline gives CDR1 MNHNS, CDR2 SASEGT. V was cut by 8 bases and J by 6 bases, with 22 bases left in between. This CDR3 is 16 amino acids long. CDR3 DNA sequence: TGTGCCAGCGGCCTTGGGGGGGCCCATACCGCCGGGGAGCTGTTTTTT. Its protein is CASGLGGAHTAGELFF.

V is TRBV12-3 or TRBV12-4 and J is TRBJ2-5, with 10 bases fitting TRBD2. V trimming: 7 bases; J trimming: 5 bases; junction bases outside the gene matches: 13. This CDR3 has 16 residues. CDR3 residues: CASTLAGQYGRETQYF. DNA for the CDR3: TGTGCCAGCACACTAGCGGGACAATACGGCCGCGAGACCCAGTACTTC.

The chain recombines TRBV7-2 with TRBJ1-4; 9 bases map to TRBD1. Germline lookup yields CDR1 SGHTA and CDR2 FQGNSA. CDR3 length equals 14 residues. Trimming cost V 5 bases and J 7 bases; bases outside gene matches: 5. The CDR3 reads CASSPGTGFEKLFF. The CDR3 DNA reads TGTGCCAGCAGCCCCGGGACAGGGTTTGAAAAACTGTTTTTT.

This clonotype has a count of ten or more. The CDR3: CASSPGLYNEQFF. The CDR3 region has the DNA TGTGCCAGCAGCCCGGGACTCTACAATGAGCAGTTCTTC. The chain has TRBV6-4 and TRBJ2-1, with D tentatively TRBD2 (6 bases). Germline lookup yields CDR1 MRHNA and CDR2 SNTAGT. This CDR3 comprises 13 residues. The ends were cut back, 6 bases at V and 3 bases at J, with 9 bases in the middle.

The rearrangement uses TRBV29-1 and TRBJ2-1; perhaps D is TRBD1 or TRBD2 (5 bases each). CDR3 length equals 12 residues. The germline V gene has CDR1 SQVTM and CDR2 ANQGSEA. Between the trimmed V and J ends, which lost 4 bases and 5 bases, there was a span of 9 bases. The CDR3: CSVVGADNEQFF. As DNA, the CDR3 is TGCAGCGTTGTCGGGGCCGACAATGAGCAGTTCTTC.

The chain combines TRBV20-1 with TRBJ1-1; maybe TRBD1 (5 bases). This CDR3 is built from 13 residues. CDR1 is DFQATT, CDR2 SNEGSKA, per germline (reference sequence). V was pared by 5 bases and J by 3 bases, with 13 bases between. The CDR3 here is CSAGWGADTEAFF. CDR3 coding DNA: TGCAGTGCTGGGTGGGGCGCGGACACTGAAGCTTTCTTT.

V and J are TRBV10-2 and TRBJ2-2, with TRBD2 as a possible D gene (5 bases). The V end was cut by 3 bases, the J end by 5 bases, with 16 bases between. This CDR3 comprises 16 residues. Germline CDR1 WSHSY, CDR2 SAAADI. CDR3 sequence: CASSERAGRRTGELFF. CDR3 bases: TGCGCCAGCAGTGAAAGGGCGGGCCGGAGGACCGGGGAGCTGTTTTTT.

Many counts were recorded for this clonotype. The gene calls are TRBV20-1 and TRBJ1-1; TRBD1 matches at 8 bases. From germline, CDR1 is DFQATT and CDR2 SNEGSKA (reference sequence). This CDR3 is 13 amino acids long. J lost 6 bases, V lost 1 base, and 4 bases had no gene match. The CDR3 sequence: CSARGGQGSEAFF. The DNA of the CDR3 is TGCAGTGCTAGAGGCGGACAGGGCTCTGAAGCTTTCTTT.

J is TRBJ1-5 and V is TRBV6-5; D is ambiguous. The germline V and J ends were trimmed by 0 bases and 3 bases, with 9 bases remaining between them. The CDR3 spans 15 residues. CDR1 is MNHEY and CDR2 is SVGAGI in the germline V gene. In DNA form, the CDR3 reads TGTGCCAGCAGTTACTCACAAGCGAACAATCAGCCCCAGCATTTT. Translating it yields CASSYSQANNQPQHF.

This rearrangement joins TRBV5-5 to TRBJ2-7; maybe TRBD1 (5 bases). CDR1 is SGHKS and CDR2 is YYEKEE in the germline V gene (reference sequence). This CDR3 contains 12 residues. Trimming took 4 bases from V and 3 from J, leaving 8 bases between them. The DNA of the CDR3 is TGTGCCAGCAGCCGACAGCTCTACGAGCAGTACTTC. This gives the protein CASSRQLYEQYF.

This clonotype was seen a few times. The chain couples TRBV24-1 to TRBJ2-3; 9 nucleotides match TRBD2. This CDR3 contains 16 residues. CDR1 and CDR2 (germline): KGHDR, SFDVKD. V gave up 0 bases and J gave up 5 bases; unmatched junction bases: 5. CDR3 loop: CATSDLPSGAGDTQYF. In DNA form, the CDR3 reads TGTGCCACCAGTGATTTGCCTAGCGGGGCTGGAGATACGCAGTATTTT.

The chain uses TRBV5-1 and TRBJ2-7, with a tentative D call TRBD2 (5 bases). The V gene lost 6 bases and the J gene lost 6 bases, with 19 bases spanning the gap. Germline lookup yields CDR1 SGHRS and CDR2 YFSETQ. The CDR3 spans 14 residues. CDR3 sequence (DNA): TGCGCCAGCACCCCTAGCACTGGAGGACTCGAGCAGTACTTC. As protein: CASTPSTGGLEQYF.

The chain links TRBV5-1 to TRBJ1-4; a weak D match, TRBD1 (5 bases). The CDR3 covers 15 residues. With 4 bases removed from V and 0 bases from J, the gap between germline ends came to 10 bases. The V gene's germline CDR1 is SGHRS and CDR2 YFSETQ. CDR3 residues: CASSRDGPTNEKLFF. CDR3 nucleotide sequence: TGCGCCAGCAGCCGGGACGGACCAACTAATGAAAAACTGTTTTTT.

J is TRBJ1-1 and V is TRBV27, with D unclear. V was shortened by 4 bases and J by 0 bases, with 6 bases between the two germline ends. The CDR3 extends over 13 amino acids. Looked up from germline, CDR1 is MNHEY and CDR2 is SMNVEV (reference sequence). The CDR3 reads CASSSNMNTEAFF. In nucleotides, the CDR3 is TGTGCCAGCAGTTCCAACATGAACACTGAAGCTTTCTTT.

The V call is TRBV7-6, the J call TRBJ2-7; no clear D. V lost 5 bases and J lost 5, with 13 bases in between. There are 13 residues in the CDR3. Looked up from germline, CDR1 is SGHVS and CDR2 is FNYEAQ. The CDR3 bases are TGTGCCAGCAGCGCTCTGGAGACGGACGAGCAGTACTTC. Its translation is CASSALETDEQYF.

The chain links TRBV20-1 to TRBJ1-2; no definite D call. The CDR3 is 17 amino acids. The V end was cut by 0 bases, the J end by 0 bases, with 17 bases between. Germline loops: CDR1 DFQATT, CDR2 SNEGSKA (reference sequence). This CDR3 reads CSARDFSRRASNYGYTF. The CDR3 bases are TGCAGTGCTAGAGATTTTAGTCGGAGGGCCTCTAACTATGGCTACACCTTC.

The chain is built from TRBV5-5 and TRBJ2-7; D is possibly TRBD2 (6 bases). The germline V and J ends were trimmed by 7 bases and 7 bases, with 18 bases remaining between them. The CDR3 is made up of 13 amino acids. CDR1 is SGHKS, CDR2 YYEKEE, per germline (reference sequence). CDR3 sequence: CASHVEGSYEQYF. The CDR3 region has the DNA TGTGCCAGCCACGTGGAGGGAAGTTATGAGCAGTACTTC.

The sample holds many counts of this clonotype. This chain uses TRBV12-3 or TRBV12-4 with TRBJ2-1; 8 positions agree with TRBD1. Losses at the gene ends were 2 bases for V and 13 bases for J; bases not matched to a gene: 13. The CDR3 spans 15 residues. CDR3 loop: CASSLRQGLFNHQFF. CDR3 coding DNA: TGTGCCAGCAGTTTACGACAGGGGCTTTTCAATCACCAGTTCTTC.

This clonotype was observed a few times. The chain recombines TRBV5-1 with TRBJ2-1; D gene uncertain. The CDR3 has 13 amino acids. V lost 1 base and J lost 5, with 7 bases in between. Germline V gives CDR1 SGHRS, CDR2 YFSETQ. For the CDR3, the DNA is TGCGCCAGCAGCTTGTCGGAGAACAATGAGCAGTTCTTC. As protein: CASSLSENNEQFF.

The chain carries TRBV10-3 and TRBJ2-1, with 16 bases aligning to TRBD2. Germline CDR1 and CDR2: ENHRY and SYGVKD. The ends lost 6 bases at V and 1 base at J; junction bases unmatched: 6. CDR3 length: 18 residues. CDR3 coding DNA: TGTGCCATCAGGGGGACTAGCGGGGGGGCCATGTCCTACAATGAGCAGTTCTTC. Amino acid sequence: CAIRGTSGGAMSYNEQFF.